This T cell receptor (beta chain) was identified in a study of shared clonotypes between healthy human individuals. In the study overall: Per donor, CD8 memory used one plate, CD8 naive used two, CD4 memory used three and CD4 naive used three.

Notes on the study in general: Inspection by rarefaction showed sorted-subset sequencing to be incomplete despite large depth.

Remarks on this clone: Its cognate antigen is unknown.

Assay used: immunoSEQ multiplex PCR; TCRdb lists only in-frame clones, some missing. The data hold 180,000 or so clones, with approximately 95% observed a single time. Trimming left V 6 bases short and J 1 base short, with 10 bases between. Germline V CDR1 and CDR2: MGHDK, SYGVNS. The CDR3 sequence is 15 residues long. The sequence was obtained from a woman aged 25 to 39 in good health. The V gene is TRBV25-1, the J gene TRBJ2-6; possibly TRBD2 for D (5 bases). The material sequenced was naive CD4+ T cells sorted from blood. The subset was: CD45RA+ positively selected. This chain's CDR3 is CASSPRESGANVLTF. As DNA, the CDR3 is TGTGCCAGCAGCCCAAGGGAGTCTGGGGCCAACGTCCTGACTTTC.